Presented here are 24 T cell receptor beta chains from one specimen sequenced in a study of blood T cells in healthy people across ages. Primed by a sample-barcoded 5' primer and a J-beta primer mix, a second PCR proceeded for roughly 6 to 12 cycles. TCRdb fed the 5' RACE reads into MiXCR, producing one record per CDR3 protein. The sample shows about 500,000 distinct CDR3 sequences, less than 25% of them seen only once. These records were also assigned to another study, of T cells of mothers and their children.

Sequences were obtained from blood. The receptor set was obtained from a boy under 18 in good health.

The rearrangement uses TRBV6-2 or TRBV6-3 and TRBJ2-4; tentative D call: TRBD2 (6 bases). The CDR3 is 15 residues long. Trimming shortened V by 2 bases and J by 7 bases, and 15 bases separated the two germline ends. Germline V gene lookup returns CDR1 MNHEY and CDR2 SVGEGT. CDR3 nucleotides: TGTGCCAGCAGTTACCCCCCCGGAGGGAGTAACATTCAGTACTTC. It translates to CASSYPPGGSNIQYF.

The J gene is TRBJ1-5, the V gene TRBV20-1, with D maybe TRBD1 (5 bases). Looked up from germline, CDR1 is DFQATT and CDR2 is SNEGSKA (reference sequence). Trimming cost V 4 bases and J 1 base, with 11 bases left between them. CDR3 length equals 14 residues. The CDR3 bases are TGCAGTGCTAATGGGGGTAAAAGCAATCAGCCCCAGCATTTT. It specifies CSANGGKSNQPQHF.

The chain recombines TRBV5-1 with TRBJ2-7, with D tentatively TRBD1 or TRBD2 (5 bases each). The V gene's germline CDR1 is SGHRS and CDR2 YFSETQ. V was cut by 0 bases and J by 2 bases, with 12 bases left in between. The CDR3 has 15 residues. The CDR3 sequence: CASSLGTLGPYEQYF. DNA for the CDR3: TGCGCCAGCAGCTTGGGGACCTTGGGACCCTACGAGCAGTACTTC.

J is TRBJ2-5 and V is TRBV19, with a tentative D call TRBD2 (6 bases). The assigned J gene may be wrong: the sequence end matches TRBJ2-7 better. CDR1 and CDR2 (germline): LNHDA, SQIVND (reference sequence). The CDR3 runs to 14 residues. The CDR3 DNA reads as TGTGCCAGTAGTATAGGGGGGGACCACTACGAGCAGTACTTC. It yields the protein CASSIGGDHYEQYF.

CDR3 residues: CASSLRDTSGELFF. In DNA, the CDR3 is TGCGCCAGCAGCCTAAGGGACACCTCCGGGGAGCTGTTTTTT. The chain carries TRBV5-1 and TRBJ2-2; TRBD1 is a possible D gene (6 bases). The CDR3 is 14 amino acids. CDR1 SGHRS and CDR2 YFSETQ come from the germline V gene. Between the trimmed V and J ends, which lost 4 bases and 6 bases, there was a span of 13 bases.

Points on this clonotype: A read error is possible here, since a much larger clone lies one base away. This chain connects TRBV6-5 to TRBJ1-2, with D hard to call. Trimming took 6 bases from V and 9 from J, leaving 14 bases between them. The CDR3 has 12 residues. Per germline, CDR1 MNHEY and CDR2 SVGAGI. The chain's CDR3 is CASSLDAYSYTF. CDR3 coding DNA: TGTGCCAGCAGCCTTGATGCGTATAGCTACACCTTC.

The chain joins TRBV20-1 to TRBJ2-7; D remains unclear. The germline CDR1 and CDR2 sequences are DFQATT and SNEGSKA (reference sequence). Trimming left V 5 bases short and J 1 base short, with 12 bases between. The CDR3 has 13 residues. The CDR3 bases are TGCAGTGCTCAGCTAACAGCGTCCTACGAGCAGTACTTC. This translates into CSAQLTASYEQYF.

A few counts support this clonotype. V gene TRBV7-2 combines with J gene TRBJ2-7; 11 bases fit TRBD1. V was clipped by 5 bases and J by 3 bases; unmatched bases: 9. The CDR3 is 16 amino acids. Germline V lookup: CDR1 SGHTA, CDR2 FQGNSA. The CDR3 reads CASSRIGQGAFYEQYF. The CDR3 nucleotides are TGTGCCAGCAGCCGTATAGGACAGGGGGCGTTCTACGAGCAGTACTTC.

Note on this clonotype: One end of the junction does not line up with germline, which may come from a read error. The genes are TRBV6-2 or TRBV6-3 and TRBJ1-2; 7 nucleotides line up with TRBD1. The germline V gene has CDR1 MNHEY and CDR2 SVGEGT. The CDR3 spans 12 residues. In DNA, the CDR3 is TGTGCCAGCAGTTACCCCGCCGGACAGGCGGCGTTC. It is translated as CASSYPAGQAAF.

The V gene is TRBV20-1, the J gene TRBJ2-5; D gene unclear. With 5 bases removed from V and 5 bases from J, the gap between germline ends came to 9 bases. This CDR3 has 11 amino acids. Germline V gene sequence: CDR1 DFQATT, CDR2 SNEGSKA (reference sequence). The CDR3 sequence is CSADLRETQYF. The CDR3 DNA is TGCAGTGCTGACCTTCGGGAGACCCAGTACTTC.

V and J are TRBV4-3 and TRBJ2-1; the D gene is possibly TRBD2 (6 bases). The end of the DNA aligns better with TRBJ2-7, so the J call may be wrong. CDR1 is LGHNA, CDR2 YSLEER, per germline. This CDR3 spans 15 amino acids. CDR3 residues: CASSQGVGRTPEQYF. CDR3 sequence (DNA): TGCGCCAGCAGCCAAGGTGTCGGGAGAACCCCCGAGCAGTACTTC.

This clonotype has at least ten counts. This may come from a read error, since a much larger clone is one base off. The rearrangement uses TRBV3-1 and TRBJ2-7; 9 nucleotides match TRBD1. Germline assignment: CDR1 LGHDT and CDR2 YNNKEL (reference sequence). J gave up 2 bases and V 4 bases, and 3 bases lay outside the gene matches. The CDR3 is 14 residues long. CDR3 sequence (DNA): TGTGCCAGCAGCCCCGGGACAGGGACCTACGAGCAGTACTTC. This encodes CASSPGTGTYEQYF.

V usage is TRBV7-8 and J usage is TRBJ2-2; D not certain. The germline CDR1 and CDR2 sequences are SGHVS and FQNEAQ. The V gene lost 3 bases and the J gene lost 0 bases, with 8 bases spanning the gap. This CDR3 is built from 15 residues. CDR3 in amino acids: CASSFFEANTGELFF. Here the CDR3 DNA reads TGTGCCAGCAGCTTTTTTGAGGCGAACACCGGGGAGCTGTTTTTT.

The chain joins TRBV4-3 to TRBJ1-1; perhaps TRBD1 as D (5 bases). Germline CDR1 reads LGHNA; CDR2 reads YSLEER. The CDR3 loop spans 14 amino acids. The V end was cut by 0 bases, the J end by 7 bases, with 12 bases between. CDR3 region: CASSQDSGGVEAFF. CDR3 bases: TGCGCCAGCAGCCAAGATTCGGGGGGGGTTGAAGCTTTCTTT.

This clonotype was observed a handful of times. V is TRBV12-3 or TRBV12-4 and J is TRBJ2-3; TRBD2 might be the D (9 bases). CDR3 length: 21 residues. V was cut by 8 bases and J by 4 bases, with 37 bases left in between. The CDR3 here is CASPADITRGLGREGPDTQYF. The CDR3 nucleotides read TGTGCCAGCCCCGCTGATATTACCAGGGGGCTCGGGCGGGAGGGCCCAGATACGCAGTATTTT.

The chain couples TRBV7-2 to TRBJ2-5; D may correspond to TRBD1 or TRBD2 (6 bases each). Germline V CDR1 and CDR2: SGHTA, FQGNSA. Trimming took off 5 bases at V and 4 bases at J, with 14 bases between the two ends. The CDR3 extends over 14 amino acids. CDR3 region: CASSRWGAVETQYF. CDR3 nucleotides: TGTGCCAGCAGCAGATGGGGGGCCGTAGAGACCCAGTACTTC.

The chain links TRBV7-3 to TRBJ2-3; TRBD2 matches 8 bases. CDR1 is SGHTA and CDR2 is FQGTGA in the germline V gene. Losses at the gene ends were 2 bases for V and 2 bases for J; bases not matched to a gene: 3. The length of the CDR3 is 15 residues. CDR3 sequence (DNA): TGTGCCAGCAGCTTATCGGGACTAGACACAGATACGCAGTATTTT. Protein product: CASSLSGLDTDTQYF.

This chain uses TRBV29-1 with TRBJ1-1; D remains unclear. The V gene's germline CDR1 is SQVTM and CDR2 ANQGSEA. The length of the CDR3 is 11 residues. The V and J ends lost 4 bases and 3 bases respectively, with 6 bases between them. The CDR3 DNA is TGCAGCGTTGGGTTAGACACTGAAGCTTTCTTT. It codes for CSVGLDTEAFF.

This sequence joins TRBV7-2 and TRBJ2-1; 8 bases fit TRBD2. Germline assignment: CDR1 SGHTA and CDR2 FQGNSA. The CDR3 is 16 residues long. V shed 2 bases, J shed 1 base, and the junction held 4 bases outside the gene matches. In nucleotides, the CDR3 is TGTGCCAGCAGCTTACGGGGCGGGAGGTCCTACAATGAGCAGTTCTTC. Its protein product is CASSLRGGRSYNEQFF. The entire variable domain, with the rest obtained from reference TRBV7-2 and TRBJ2-1, is as follows: GAGVSQSPSNKVTEKGKDVELRCDPISGHTALYWYRQSLGQGLEFLIYFQGNSAPDKSGLPSDRFSAERTGGSVSTLTIQRTQQEDSAVYLCASSLRGGRSYNEQFFGPGTRLTVL.

V usage is TRBV21-1 and J usage is TRBJ2-5; the listed D gene, TRBD1, was not tested against the DNA. TRBJ2-7 matches the DNA end more closely, so the J call is doubtful. TRBV21-1 is a documented pseudogene. The CDR3 contains 14 residues. This CDR3 is CASSNGQGAREQYF. The CDR3 nucleotides are TGTGCCAGCAGCAACGGACAGGGGGCACGCGAGCAGTACTTC.

The rearrangement links TRBV7-8 to TRBJ2-7, with D uncertain. V lost 2 bases, J lost 5 bases, and 13 bases lay in between. This CDR3 comprises 14 residues. Germline V lookup: CDR1 SGHVS, CDR2 FQNEAQ. The CDR3, as DNA: TGTGCCAGCAGCTTAAGGCAGGCTCCAGACGAGCAGTACTTC. Translation gives CASSLRQAPDEQYF.

This clonotype was recorded a few times. The chain joins TRBV14 to TRBJ2-5, with TRBD2 identical over 13 bases. Germline values: CDR1 SGHDN, CDR2 FVKESK. This CDR3 has 16 residues. Unmatched junction bases numbered 4, after V lost 4 bases and J lost 2 bases. The CDR3: CASSPGLAGPQETQYF. In nucleotides, the CDR3 is TGTGCCAGCAGCCCGGGACTAGCGGGGCCGCAAGAGACCCAGTACTTC.

This clonotype was seen only a few times. The J gene is TRBJ1-4, the V gene TRBV6-2 or TRBV6-3; the match to TRBD1 covers 7 bases. Per germline, CDR1 MNHEY and CDR2 SVGEGT. The CDR3 is 15 residues long. Trimming cost V 6 bases and J 8 bases; bases outside gene matches: 12. The CDR3 is CASSGTGAHGEKLFF. CDR3 nucleotides: TGTGCCAGCAGCGGAACAGGGGCCCATGGGGAAAAACTGTTTTTT.

On this clonotype: The junction differs from germline at one of its ends, possibly a read error. V usage is TRBV7-2 and J usage is TRBJ2-7; D call uncertain. The CDR3 length is 11 residues. The germline gives CDR1 SGHTA, CDR2 FQGNSA. The DNA of the CDR3 is TGTGCCAGCAGCTTAATCTACAAGCAGTACTTC. It encodes CASSLIYKQYF.